A selection of T cell receptor beta chains follows, all from one sample in a study of blood T cell repertoires in COVID-19. Generated by immunoSEQ multiplex PCR, the TCRdb table keeps only in-frame clones and is missing some. The sample has about 240,000 clones; more than 75% are singletons. What was sequenced was peripheral blood. The receptors shown here come from a man older than 75 with acute or convalescent COVID-19. CDR3s include the opening cysteine and the closing phenylalanine or tryptophan. D genes are given only for firm matches. Clone size is not always given. Where it is, it says once, few, many or a class for expanded clones.

d_call: -; v_call: TRBV5-4; cdr3_length: 14; clone_size: few; j_call: TRBJ1-5; cdr3_aa: CASSLEPDGQPQHF; cdr3_nt: TGTGCCAGCAGCTTGGAACCCGATGGCCAGCCCCAGCATTTT
d_call: -; v_call: TRBV24-1; cdr3_length: 12; clone_size: -; j_call: TRBJ1-3; cdr3_aa: CATKGSGNTIYF; cdr3_nt: TGTGCCACCAAGGGGTCTGGAAACACCATATATTTT
d_call: -; v_call: TRBV18; cdr3_length: 12; clone_size: -; j_call: TRBJ2-7; cdr3_aa: CASSQDSYEQYF; cdr3_nt: TGTGCCAGCTCACAGGACAGCTACGAGCAGTACTTC
d_call: -; v_call: TRBV9; cdr3_length: 16; clone_size: -; j_call: TRBJ2-3; cdr3_aa: CASSPDWGLGTDTQYF; cdr3_nt: TGTGCCAGCAGCCCCGACTGGGGACTCGGCACAGATACGCAGTATTTT
d_call: -; v_call: TRBV4-2; cdr3_length: 15; clone_size: -; j_call: TRBJ2-7; cdr3_aa: CASSQVGGQSNEQYF; cdr3_nt: TGTGCCAGCAGCCAAGTGGGGGGGCAGTCTAACGAGCAGTACTTC
d_call: TRBD2; v_call: TRBV6-5; cdr3_length: 16; clone_size: -; j_call: TRBJ2-1; cdr3_aa: CASSYLRTSGDNEQFF; cdr3_nt: TGTGCCAGCAGTTACCTCAGGACTAGCGGAGACAATGAGCAGTTCTTC
d_call: -; v_call: TRBV6-5; cdr3_length: 15; clone_size: -; j_call: TRBJ2-7; cdr3_aa: CASSQGRGSSYEQYF; cdr3_nt: TGTGCCAGCAGTCAGGGGAGGGGGAGCTCCTACGAGCAGTACTTC
d_call: -; v_call: TRBV7-6; cdr3_length: 15; clone_size: -; j_call: TRBJ2-7; cdr3_aa: CASSLALGGSYEQYF; cdr3_nt: TGTGCCAGCAGCTTAGCGCTTGGCGGATCCTACGAGCAGTACTTC
d_call: TRBD1; v_call: TRBV6-5; cdr3_length: 15; clone_size: -; j_call: TRBJ2-3; cdr3_aa: CASRKNRGRTDTQYF; cdr3_nt: TGTGCCAGCAGGAAGAACAGGGGGCGCACAGATACGCAGTATTTT
d_call: -; v_call: TRBV6-5; cdr3_length: 13; clone_size: -; j_call: TRBJ2-5; cdr3_aa: CASREGGKETQYF; cdr3_nt: TGTGCCAGCAGGGAGGGTGGGAAAGAGACCCAGTACTTC
d_call: -; v_call: TRBV4-2; cdr3_length: 16; clone_size: -; j_call: TRBJ2-1; cdr3_aa: CASSQDREAAYNEQFF; cdr3_nt: TGTGCCAGCAGCCAAGATCGGGAAGCGGCCTACAATGAGCAGTTCTTC
d_call: -; v_call: TRBV6-5; cdr3_length: 15; clone_size: -; j_call: TRBJ1-5; cdr3_aa: CASSYTGLGNQPQHF; cdr3_nt: TGTGCCAGCAGTTACACAGGTCTGGGCAATCAGCCCCAGCATTTT
d_call: -; v_call: TRBV28; cdr3_length: 13; clone_size: -; j_call: TRBJ1-2; cdr3_aa: CASSLTGSHGYTF; cdr3_nt: TGTGCCAGCAGTTTAACCGGGAGTCATGGCTACACCTTC
d_call: -; v_call: TRBV27; cdr3_length: 13; clone_size: -; j_call: TRBJ1-2; cdr3_aa: CASGPQGGYGYTF; cdr3_nt: TGTGCCAGCGGCCCACAGGGCGGCTATGGCTACACCTTC
d_call: -; v_call: TRBV7-7; cdr3_length: 16; clone_size: -; j_call: TRBJ2-5; cdr3_aa: CASSLGIGERQETQYF; cdr3_nt: TGTGCTAGCAGCTTAGGGATCGGAGAAAGACAAGAGACCCAGTACTTC
d_call: -; v_call: TRBV6-1; cdr3_length: 17; clone_size: -; j_call: TRBJ2-6; cdr3_aa: CASSERDKISGANVLTF; cdr3_nt: TGTGCCAGCAGTGAAAGGGACAAGATCTCTGGGGCCAACGTCCTGACTTTC
d_call: -; v_call: TRBV28; cdr3_length: 13; clone_size: -; j_call: TRBJ1-1; cdr3_aa: CASSLLGRTEAFF; cdr3_nt: TGTGCCAGCAGTTTATTGGGCAGGACTGAAGCTTTCTTT
d_call: TRBD1; v_call: TRBV19; cdr3_length: 15; clone_size: -; j_call: TRBJ1-1; cdr3_aa: CASSNRDRGLTEAFF; cdr3_nt: TGTGCCAGTAGTAACCGGGACAGGGGACTAACTGAAGCTTTCTTT
d_call: -; v_call: TRBV6-4; cdr3_length: 13; clone_size: few; j_call: TRBJ1-1; cdr3_aa: CASSGGAATEAFF; cdr3_nt: TGTGCCAGCAGTGGCGGGGCTGCCACTGAAGCTTTCTTT
d_call: TRBD1; v_call: TRBV4-1; cdr3_length: 17; clone_size: -; j_call: TRBJ2-1; cdr3_aa: CASSQDGQGDAYNEQFF; cdr3_nt: TGCGCCAGCAGCCAAGACGGGCAGGGGGACGCCTACAATGAGCAGTTCTTC
d_call: -; v_call: TRBV25-1; cdr3_length: 16; clone_size: once; j_call: TRBJ2-3; cdr3_aa: CASSNRQSRGIDTQYF; cdr3_nt: TGTGCCAGCAGTAACCGACAGTCCAGAGGTATAGATACGCAGTATTTT